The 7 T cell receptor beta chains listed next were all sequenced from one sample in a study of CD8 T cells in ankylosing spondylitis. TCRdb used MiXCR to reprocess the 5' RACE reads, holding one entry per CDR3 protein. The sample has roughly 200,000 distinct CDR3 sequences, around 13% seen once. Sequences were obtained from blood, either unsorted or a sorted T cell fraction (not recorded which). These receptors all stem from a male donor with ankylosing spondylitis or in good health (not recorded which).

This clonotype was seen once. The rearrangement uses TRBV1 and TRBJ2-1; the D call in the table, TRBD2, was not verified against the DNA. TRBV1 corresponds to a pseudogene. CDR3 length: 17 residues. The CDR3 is CTSSQILRSGDYNEQFF. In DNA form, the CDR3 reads TGCACCAGCAGCCAAATCTTACGGAGCGGGGATTACAATGAGCAGTTCTTC.

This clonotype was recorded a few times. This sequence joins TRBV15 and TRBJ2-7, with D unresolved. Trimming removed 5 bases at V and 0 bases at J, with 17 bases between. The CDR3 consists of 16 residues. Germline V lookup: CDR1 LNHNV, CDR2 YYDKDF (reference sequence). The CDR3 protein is CATSPARQTGSYEQYF. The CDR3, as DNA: TGTGCCACCAGCCCGGCCAGGCAGACGGGCTCCTACGAGCAGTACTTC. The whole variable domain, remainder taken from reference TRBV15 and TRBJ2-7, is DAMVIQNPRYQVTQFGKPVTLSCSQTLNHNVMYWYQQKSSQAPKLLFHYYDKDFNNEADTPDNFQSRRPNTSFCFLDIRSPGLGDTAMYLCATSPARQTGSYEQYFGPGTRLTVT.

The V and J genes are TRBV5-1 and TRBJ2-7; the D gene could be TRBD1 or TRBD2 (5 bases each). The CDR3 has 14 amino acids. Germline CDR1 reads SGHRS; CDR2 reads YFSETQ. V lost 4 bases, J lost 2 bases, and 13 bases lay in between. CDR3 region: CASSTRDPTYEQYF. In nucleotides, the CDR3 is TGCGCCAGCAGCACCCGGGACCCCACCTACGAGCAGTACTTC.

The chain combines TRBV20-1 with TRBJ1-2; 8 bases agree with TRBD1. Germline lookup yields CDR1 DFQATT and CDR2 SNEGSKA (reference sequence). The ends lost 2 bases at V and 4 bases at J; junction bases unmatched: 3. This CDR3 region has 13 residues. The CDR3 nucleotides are TGCAGTGCTAGATCTGACAGGGGCTATGGCTACACCTTC. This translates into CSARSDRGYGYTF.

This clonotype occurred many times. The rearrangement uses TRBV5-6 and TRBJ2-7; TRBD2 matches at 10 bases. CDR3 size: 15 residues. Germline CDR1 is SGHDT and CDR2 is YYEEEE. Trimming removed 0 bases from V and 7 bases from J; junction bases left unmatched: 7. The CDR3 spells CASSLGLAGAGEQYF. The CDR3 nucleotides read TGTGCCAGCAGCTTGGGTCTAGCGGGAGCCGGAGAGCAGTACTTC.

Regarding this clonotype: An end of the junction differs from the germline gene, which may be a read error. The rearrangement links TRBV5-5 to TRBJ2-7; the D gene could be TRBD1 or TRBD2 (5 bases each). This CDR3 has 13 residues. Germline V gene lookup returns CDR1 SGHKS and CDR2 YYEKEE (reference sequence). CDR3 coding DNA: TGTGCCATCAGCCCGGGGCATCCCTACGAGCAGTACTTC. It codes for CAISPGHPYEQYF.

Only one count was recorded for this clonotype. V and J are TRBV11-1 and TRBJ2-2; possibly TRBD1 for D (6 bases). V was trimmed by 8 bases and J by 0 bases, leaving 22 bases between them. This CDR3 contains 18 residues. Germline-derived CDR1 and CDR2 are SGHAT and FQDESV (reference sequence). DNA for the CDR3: TGTGCCAGCCGTTGGGGGCAGCTTATTACCGCGAACACCGGGGAGCTGTTTTTT. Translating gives CASRWGQLITANTGELFF.